These 18 T cell receptor beta chains came from one sample sequenced in a study of CD8+CD57+ T cells in acquired aplastic anemia. CDR3 and TCR beta VDJ profiling relied on a genomic DNA template. TCRdb called the reads again in MiXCR, with one record for every CDR3 protein. The repertoire holds some 120,000 distinct CDR3 sequences, 48% seen once, with 2.5% in the top ten. Source material: sorted CD4+, CD8+, or CD8+CD57+ T cells (not recorded which) from PBMCs. The receptors come from a human donor in good health, serving as a control.

The rearrangement links TRBV20-1 to TRBJ1-2, with 8 bases identical to TRBD1. Germline V gives CDR1 DFQATT, CDR2 SNEGSKA (reference sequence). The CDR3 is made up of 14 amino acids. V lost 6 bases to trimming and J lost 4 bases; unmatched junction nucleotides: 10. CDR3: CSAQTGTGGYGYTF. Written as DNA, the CDR3 is TGCAGTGCCCAGACCGGGACAGGCGGCTATGGCTACACCTTC.

There are a few counts of this clonotype. The chain has TRBV25-1 and TRBJ1-1, with D perhaps matching TRBD1 (6 bases). The CDR3 runs to 13 residues. Germline CDR1 reads MGHDK; CDR2 reads SYGVNS. With 4 bases removed from V and 4 bases from J, the gap between germline ends came to 10 bases. The CDR3 nucleotides are TGTGCCAGCAGTGCAAACAGGGTCACTGAAGCTTTCTTT. It yields the protein CASSANRVTEAFF.

The sample holds many counts of this clonotype. CDR3 DNA sequence: TGCAGTGCTCCGGGGGAGGGAATCGGCACTGAAGCTTTCTTT. It yields the protein CSAPGEGIGTEAFF. J is TRBJ1-1 and V is TRBV20-1, with D perhaps matching TRBD1 (5 bases). The V and J ends lost 5 bases and 4 bases respectively, with 17 bases between them. This CDR3 comprises 14 residues. The germline V gene encodes CDR1 DFQATT and CDR2 SNEGSKA (reference sequence).

The chain is built from TRBV19 and TRBJ2-6; D possibly corresponds to TRBD2 (6 bases). In germline, CDR1 is LNHDA, CDR2 SQIVND (reference sequence). This CDR3 is built from 15 residues. V was trimmed by 9 bases and J by 1 base, leaving 13 bases between them. The CDR3 region is CASSYGSSGANVLTF. The DNA for the CDR3 is TGTGCCAGCAGCTACGGGAGTTCTGGGGCCAACGTCCTGACTTTC.

The chain has TRBV11-1 and TRBJ2-1; D ambiguous. The CDR3 loop spans 14 amino acids. Per the germline V gene, CDR1 is SGHAT and CDR2 is FQDESV (reference sequence). V lost 3 bases to trimming and J lost 0 bases, with 6 bases between them. The CDR3: CASSFPVSYNEQFF. The CDR3 nucleotides are TGTGCCAGCAGCTTCCCCGTCTCCTACAATGAGCAGTTCTTC.

This clonotype was picked up one time. V is TRBV12-3 or TRBV12-4 and J is TRBJ1-2, with D perhaps matching TRBD1 (5 bases). V lost 5 bases to trimming and J lost 5 bases, with 18 bases between them. The CDR3 contains 15 residues. Here the CDR3 reads CASSERKRGSYGYTF. The CDR3 nucleotides read TGTGCCAGCAGTGAACGTAAGAGGGGTAGTTATGGCTACACCTTC.

As concerns this clonotype: This may come from a read error, since a much larger clone is one base off. The genes are TRBV12-3 or TRBV12-4 and TRBJ1-4; D might be TRBD1 (6 bases). The CDR3 has 12 residues. V lost 5 bases to trimming and J lost 13 bases, with 14 bases between them. This CDR3 reads CASSLEGGRLFF. CDR3 in DNA: TGTGCCAGCAGTCTTGAGGGGGGGAGACTGTTTTTT.

This chain links TRBV15 with TRBJ2-7; D is unclear. Trimming stripped 0 bases from V and 2 bases from J, with 2 bases between. This CDR3 comprises 12 residues. Germline CDR1 is LNHNV and CDR2 is YYDKDF (reference sequence). The CDR3 region has the DNA TGTGCCACCAGCAGAGACACCTACGAGCAGTACGTC. It yields the protein CATSRDTYEQYV.

Ten or more counts support this clonotype. V is TRBV7-8 and J is TRBJ1-2, with 8 bases aligning to TRBD1. The junction had 6 bases not matched to a gene; V was cut back by 0 bases and J by 6 bases. The germline V gene has CDR1 SGHVS and CDR2 FQNEAQ. The length of the CDR3 is 15 residues. CDR3 amino acids: CASSLARQGTNGYTF. The CDR3 DNA reads TGTGCCAGCAGCTTAGCGCGACAGGGGACGAATGGCTACACCTTC.

The V and J genes are TRBV15 and TRBJ1-1; D gene uncertain. Germline V gives CDR1 LNHNV, CDR2 YYDKDF (reference sequence). V lost 1 base and J 1 base, leaving 7 bases between the germline ends. The CDR3 runs 14 residues. This CDR3 reads CATSRVQPNTEAFF. The DNA of the CDR3 is TGTGCCACCAGCAGAGTTCAGCCGAACACTGAAGCTTTCTTT.

This chain uses TRBV2 with TRBJ1-5, with D perhaps TRBD1 (5 bases). Germline-derived CDR1 and CDR2 are SNHLY and FYNNEI. V was shortened by 3 bases and J by 5 bases, with 11 bases between the two germline ends. The CDR3 has 14 residues. CDR3 loop: CASSDGAGDQPQHF. For the CDR3, the DNA is TGTGCCAGCAGTGACGGGGCTGGAGATCAGCCCCAGCATTTT.

Of note for this clonotype: This is likely a read error, given that the CDR3 carries no conserved phenylalanine or tryptophan at its end. No DNA is shown, since the ends of the CDR3 on it are uncertain; the CDR3 is the one TCRdb lists. V gene TRBV11-2 combines with J gene TRBJ2-5. The CDR3 numbers 8 amino acids, ends counted. Germline-derived CDR1 and CDR2 are SGHAT and FQNNGV. CDR3 protein: CASGFSSR.

The chain combines TRBV19 with TRBJ2-2; D is perhaps TRBD2 (6 bases). V was cut by 7 bases and J by 6 bases, with 9 bases left in between. Germline lookup yields CDR1 LNHDA and CDR2 SQIVND (reference sequence). This CDR3 region has 12 residues. This CDR3 reads CASNSGAGELFF. The CDR3 region has the DNA TGTGCCAGTAATTCGGGGGCCGGGGAGCTGTTTTTT.

This clonotype was seen only a few times. The genes are TRBV20-1 and TRBJ1-1; TRBD1 matches 9 bases. The CDR3 loop spans 13 amino acids. With V trimmed by 6 bases and J by 3 bases, 5 bases remained unmatched. Germline V gene data show CDR1 as DFQATT and CDR2 as SNEGSKA (reference sequence). Here the CDR3 DNA reads TGCAGTGCGGGGACAGGGAGGGACACTGAAGCTTTCTTT. This codes for CSAGTGRDTEAFF.

This clonotype was counted at least ten times. V gene TRBV7-9 combines with J gene TRBJ2-1; D possibly corresponds to TRBD1 (6 bases). Trimming pared 7 bases from V and 2 bases from J, leaving 12 bases between. The CDR3 extends over 14 amino acids. Germline V gene data show CDR1 as SEHNR and CDR2 as FQNEAQ (reference sequence). DNA for the CDR3: TGTGCCAGCACCACAGGGTATGCCTACAATGAGCAGTTCTTC. This codes for CASTTGYAYNEQFF.

V and J are TRBV28 and TRBJ1-5, with a tentative D call TRBD1 (6 bases). CDR3 length: 14 residues. The V end was cut by 5 bases, the J end by 4 bases, with 12 bases between. Germline assignment: CDR1 MDHEN and CDR2 SYDVKM. For the CDR3, the DNA is TGTGCCAGCAGTGGACAGTACAAAAATCAGCCCCAGCATTTT. This encodes CASSGQYKNQPQHF.

This clonotype came up a few times. This chain connects TRBV5-1 to TRBJ2-7, with 8 bases that match TRBD1. Germline CDR1 SGHRS, CDR2 YFSETQ. V shed 2 bases and J 1 base; nucleotides not matched to a gene: 5. CDR3 length: 15 amino acids. Here the CDR3 reads CASSFRQGTSYEQYF. CDR3 in DNA: TGCGCCAGCAGCTTTAGACAGGGGACGTCCTACGAGCAGTACTTC. Using reference TRBV5-1 and TRBJ2-7 for the parts outside the CDR3, the full variable domain is KAGVTQTPRYLIKTRGQQVTLSCSPISGHRSVSWYQQTPGQGLQFLFEYFSETQRNKGNFPGRFSGRQFSNSRSEMNVSTLELGDSALYLCASSFRQGTSYEQYFGPGTRLTVT.

This clonotype was seen repeatedly, ten times or more. The V and J genes are TRBV29-1 and TRBJ2-5, with D hard to call. Germline V CDR1 and CDR2: SQVTM, ANQGSEA. The CDR3 is 11 residues long. CDR3: CSWIIVGTQYF. The CDR3 nucleotides are TGCAGTTGGATTATAGTCGGGACCCAGTACTTC. The full variable domain, with the rest looked up from reference TRBV29-1 and TRBJ2-5, is SAVISQKPSRDICQRGTSLTIQCQVDSQVTMMFWYRQQPGQSLTLIATANQGSEATYESGFVIDKFPISRPNLTFSTLTVSNMSPEDSSIYLCSWIIVGTQYFGPGTRLLVL.